A single sample is the source of the 30 T cell receptor beta chains below, sequenced in a study of CD8+CD57+ T cells in acquired aplastic anemia. Genomic DNA acted as the template from which TCR beta VDJ combination and CDR3 sequence profiling were carried out. Via MiXCR, TCRdb re-called the reads, giving one row per CDR3 protein. This sample carries some 280,000 distinct CDR3 sequences, approximately 57% of them seen once, and the ten largest clones take 8%. Sequenced sample: sorted CD4+, CD8+, or CD8+CD57+ T cells (not recorded which) from PBMCs. The receptor set was obtained from a human donor with severe aplastic anemia or a healthy control (not recorded which).

This clonotype has ten or more counts. V is TRBV6-5 and J is TRBJ1-1; D remains unclear. The CDR3 spans 13 residues. The germline gives CDR1 MNHEY, CDR2 SVGAGI. V lost 0 bases and J lost 9, with 11 bases in between. The CDR3 DNA reads TGTGCCAGCAGTTACTCTGATAAGAACCAAGCTTTCTTT. It specifies CASSYSDKNQAFF.

This sequence joins TRBV7-9 and TRBJ2-3; D remains ambiguous. Germline CDR1 reads SEHNR; CDR2 reads FQNEAQ (reference sequence). Deletions cut 7 bases from V and 4 bases from J, with 12 bases between. The CDR3 totals 13 residues. The CDR3 DNA sequence: TGTGCCAGCACTCCGCTGGGGTCAGATACGCAGTATTTT. Its translation is CASTPLGSDTQYF.

This clonotype occurred many times. This sequence joins TRBV3-1 and TRBJ1-6, with TRBD1 identical over 7 bases. After removal of 2 bases from V and 8 bases from J, the junction contained 3 bases not matched to a gene. The CDR3 totals 14 residues. Germline V lookup: CDR1 LGHDT, CDR2 YNNKEL (reference sequence). The CDR3: CASSQSRGYSPLHF. The DNA for the CDR3 is TGTGCCAGCAGCCAATCCAGGGGGTATTCACCCCTCCACTTT.

Turning to this clonotype: A much larger clonotype is one base distant, so this may be a read error. The V and J genes are TRBV30 and TRBJ2-1; D is undetermined. CDR3 length equals 12 residues. The germline V gene has CDR1 GTSNPN and CDR2 SVGIG (reference sequence). CDR3 nucleotide sequence: TGTGCCTGTAGTCGAGAAGCAGGCCCGTGGGTCTTC. It codes for CACSREAGPWVF. The whole variable domain, filled in from reference TRBV30 and TRBJ2-1, reads SQTIHQWPATLVQPVGSPLSLECTVEGTSNPNLYWYRQAAGRGLQLLFYSVGIGQISSEVPQNLSASRPQDRQFILSSKKLLLSDSGFYLCACSREAGPWVFGPGTRLTVL.

This chain uses TRBV2 with TRBJ1-2; a possible D gene is TRBD1 (5 bases). The CDR3 extends over 18 amino acids. V lost 8 bases to trimming and J lost 2 bases, with 27 bases between them. Germline loops: CDR1 SNHLY, CDR2 FYNNEI. Here the CDR3 reads CASWSSPGLGIPNYGYTF. As DNA, the CDR3 is TGTGCCAGCTGGTCAAGCCCGGGGCTGGGGATCCCCAACTATGGCTACACCTTC. Variable domain in full (rest from reference TRBV2 and TRBJ1-2): EPEVTQTPSHQVTQMGQEVILRCVPISNHLYFYWYRQILGQKVEFLVSFYNNEISEKSEIFDDQFSVERPDGSNFTLKIRSTKLEDSAMYFCASWSSPGLGIPNYGYTFGSGTRLTVV.

This clonotype was counted ten times or more. The chain carries TRBV19 and TRBJ1-1, with no clear D. This CDR3 is built from 15 residues. Germline V gives CDR1 LNHDA, CDR2 SQIVND (reference sequence). V lost 1 base and J lost 0, with 9 bases in between. The CDR3 spells CASSIVLGVNTEAFF. CDR3 DNA: TGTGCCAGTAGTATAGTTCTGGGCGTGAACACTGAAGCTTTCTTT.

This clonotype occurred many times. The V call is TRBV6-8, the J call TRBJ1-3; D not resolved. Germline assignment: CDR1 MNHGY and CDR2 SAAAGT. Trimming cost V 6 bases and J 0 bases, with 9 bases left between them. The CDR3 loop spans 14 amino acids. CDR3 sequence reads: CASSPQSSGNTIYF. The CDR3, as DNA: TGTGCCAGCAGCCCGCAGAGCTCTGGAAACACCATATATTTT.

The chain joins TRBV7-7 to TRBJ2-7; 12 positions agree with TRBD2. Germline CDR1 and CDR2: SSHAT and FNYEAQ (reference sequence). CDR3 length: 14 residues. CDR3: CATGLAGRQNEQYF. The CDR3 DNA reads TGTGCTACAGGACTAGCGGGGCGGCAGAACGAGCAGTACTTC.

The chain recombines TRBV20-1 with TRBJ1-1; unclear D gene. The CDR3 extends over 11 amino acids. V was cut by 5 bases and J by 5 bases, with 9 bases left in between. Germline V gene data show CDR1 as DFQATT and CDR2 as SNEGSKA (reference sequence). The CDR3: CSARRDTEAFF. DNA of the CDR3: TGCAGTGCTCGAAGGGATACTGAAGCTTTCTTT.

The chain recombines TRBV29-1 with TRBJ1-2; TRBD1 aligns across 9 bases. Germline V CDR1 and CDR2: SQVTM, ANQGSEA. The ends lost 6 bases at V and 2 bases at J; junction bases unmatched: 7. The CDR3 runs to 14 residues. CDR3 sequence reads: CSVSTGTGNYGYTF. The CDR3 coding sequence is TGCAGCGTATCGACCGGGACAGGGAACTATGGCTACACCTTC.

This clonotype was seen a handful of times. Written as DNA, the CDR3 is TGTGCCAGCAGTTTATCAGAGAAGCTAGCCAAAAACATTCAGTACTTC. Protein product: CASSLSEKLAKNIQYF. The chain joins TRBV28 to TRBJ2-4, with D unresolved. The germline V gene has CDR1 MDHEN and CDR2 SYDVKM. Between the trimmed V and J ends, which lost 1 base and 0 bases, there was a span of 10 bases. The CDR3 totals 16 residues.

This chain links TRBV14 with TRBJ2-7; D is perhaps TRBD2 (6 bases). Trimming removed 7 bases from V and 1 base from J, with 17 bases in between. Germline values: CDR1 SGHDN, CDR2 FVKESK. There are 15 residues in the CDR3. The CDR3 DNA follows: TGTGCCAGCACCCTCCGGGGGTTGGGATCCTACGAGCAGTACTTC. Encoded protein: CASTLRGLGSYEQYF.

The CDR3 here is CASGSGTYEQYF. CDR3 DNA sequence: TGTGCCAGCGGCAGTGGGACCTACGAGCAGTACTTC. The chain uses TRBV2 and TRBJ2-7; D remains unclear. The CDR3 is 12 residues long. CDR1 is SNHLY and CDR2 is FYNNEI in the germline V gene. The ends were cut back, 8 bases at V and 2 bases at J, with 10 bases in the middle.

This clonotype showed up many times. This chain links TRBV5-1 with TRBJ2-7; weak D call: TRBD1 (6 bases). The CDR3 totals 16 residues. V lost 3 bases and J 2 bases, leaving 18 bases between the germline ends. Germline V gene data show CDR1 as SGHRS and CDR2 as YFSETQ. CDR3 sequence (DNA): TGCGCCAGCAGCTCAGCAAAACAGGGAAGGGCCTACGAGCAGTACTTC. This encodes CASSSAKQGRAYEQYF.

This chain uses TRBV2 with TRBJ2-7; D possibly corresponds to TRBD1 (6 bases). This CDR3 comprises 14 residues. Trimming removed 4 bases at V and 3 bases at J, with 13 bases between. CDR1 is SNHLY, CDR2 FYNNEI, per germline. The CDR3 DNA sequence: TGTGCCAGCAGTGCACTTCACAGGGACTACGAGCAGTACTTC. Its protein product is CASSALHRDYEQYF. Combining the CDR3 with reference TRBV2 and TRBJ2-7 gives the whole variable domain EPEVTQTPSHQVTQMGQEVILRCVPISNHLYFYWYRQILGQKVEFLVSFYNNEISEKSEIFDDQFSVERPDGSNFTLKIRSTKLEDSAMYFCASSALHRDYEQYFGPGTRLTVT.

This clonotype occurred once. The rearrangement joins TRBV5-6 to TRBJ2-7; a weak D match, TRBD2 (6 bases). This CDR3 comprises 14 residues. Germline loops: CDR1 SGHDT, CDR2 YYEEEE. Trimming pared 1 base from V and 2 bases from J, leaving 10 bases between. The CDR3 sequence is CASSLWGVAYEQYF. DNA for the CDR3: TGTGCCAGCAGCTTGTGGGGGGTCGCCTACGAGCAGTACTTC. The full variable domain, rest sourced from reference TRBV5-6 and TRBJ2-7, is DAGVTQSPTHLIKTRGQQVTLRCSPKSGHDTVSWYQQALGQGPQFIFQYYEEEERQRGNFPDRFSGHQFPNYSSELNVNALLLGDSALYLCASSLWGVAYEQYFGPGTRLTVT.

The chain joins TRBV10-3 to TRBJ2-5; perhaps D is TRBD1 or TRBD2 (5 bases each). CDR1 ENHRY and CDR2 SYGVKD come from the germline V gene. With 4 bases removed from V and 2 bases from J, the gap between germline ends came to 17 bases. The CDR3 is made up of 16 amino acids. The CDR3 DNA reads as TGTGCCATCAGTGGGGGGACCACCTCGGAGCAAGAGACCCAGTACTTC. Translating it yields CAISGGTTSEQETQYF.

This clonotype appeared many times. The chain is built from TRBV12-3 or TRBV12-4 and TRBJ2-2; D not certain. This CDR3 region has 14 residues. Trimming cost V 6 bases and J 1 base, with 9 bases left between them. In DNA, the CDR3 is TGTGCCAGCAGCTTATACAGGAACACCGGGGAGCTGTTTTTT. This sequence encodes CASSLYRNTGELFF.

The chain combines TRBV5-6 with TRBJ2-5; a possible D gene is TRBD2 (6 bases). The germline V gene encodes CDR1 SGHDT and CDR2 YYEEEE. The CDR3 runs 17 residues. Trimming removed 0 bases from V and 5 bases from J, with 20 bases in between. CDR3 sequence (DNA): TGTGCCAGCAGCTTGGACTTTTCGGGGGACCAGCTGGAGACCCAGTACTTC. Amino acids: CASSLDFSGDQLETQYF. The complete variable domain, with remaining parts taken from reference TRBV5-6 and TRBJ2-5, reads DAGVTQSPTHLIKTRGQQVTLRCSPKSGHDTVSWYQQALGQGPQFIFQYYEEEERQRGNFPDRFSGHQFPNYSSELNVNALLLGDSALYLCASSLDFSGDQLETQYFGPGTRLLVL.

The chain combines TRBV7-8 with TRBJ1-2; 11 bases match TRBD1. The germline gives CDR1 SGHVS, CDR2 FQNEAQ. Trimming took 1 base from V and 6 from J; bases not matched to a gene: 7. The CDR3 length is 16 residues. Here the CDR3 reads CASSLVTGTGGDGYTF. CDR3 nucleotide sequence: TGTGCCAGCAGCTTAGTTACCGGGACAGGGGGGGATGGCTACACCTTC.

The V gene is TRBV29-1, the J gene TRBJ2-1; 7 nucleotides match TRBD2. The CDR3 totals 15 residues. CDR1 is SQVTM and CDR2 is ANQGSEA in the germline V gene. With V trimmed by 3 bases and J by 3 bases, 8 bases remained unmatched. CDR3 sequence (DNA): TGCAGCGTTGAGTCAAGCGGGACCCTCTACAATGAGCAGTTCTTC. Translation gives CSVESSGTLYNEQFF.

This chain uses TRBV7-9 with TRBJ2-7; either TRBD1 or TRBD2 may supply D (5 bases each). Trimming took off 2 bases at V and 4 bases at J, with 12 bases between the two ends. Germline V CDR1 and CDR2: SEHNR, FQNEAQ (reference sequence). CDR3 length equals 14 residues. The CDR3 sequence: CASSLRDGNYEQYF. In DNA form, the CDR3 reads TGTGCCAGCAGCTTAAGGGACGGAAATTACGAGCAGTACTTC.

This sequence joins TRBV20-1 and TRBJ1-2, with 8 bases matching TRBD1. The germline CDR1 and CDR2 sequences are DFQATT and SNEGSKA (reference sequence). CDR3 length: 14 amino acids. Losses at the gene ends were 3 bases for V and 7 bases for J; bases not matched to a gene: 10. The chain's CDR3 is CSARTRTGLSGYTF. The CDR3 DNA reads as TGCAGTGCTAGGACCAGGACAGGGCTGAGTGGCTACACCTTC.

The sample holds a few counts of this clonotype. A much larger clonotype is one base distant, so this may be a read error. The conserved phenylalanine or tryptophan is not found at the CDR3 terminus, so this likely reflects a read error. The chain employs TRBV19 and TRBJ2-5, with D maybe TRBD2 (6 bases). V lost 5 bases and J lost 9, with 16 bases in between. The germline gives CDR1 LNHDA, CDR2 SQIVND (reference sequence). The CDR3 length is 13 residues. CDR3 sequence: CASSATQTGAQYS. For the CDR3, the DNA is TGTGCCAGTAGTGCCACCCAGACGGGGGCCCAGTACTCC.

There are many counts of this clonotype. The chain combines TRBV20-1 with TRBJ2-2; D may be TRBD1 (6 bases). V shed 0 bases and J shed 2 bases, with 13 bases lying between them. CDR1 is DFQATT and CDR2 is SNEGSKA in the germline V gene (reference sequence). The CDR3 is 16 amino acids. The CDR3: CSARDGRGFNTGELFF. The CDR3 region has the DNA TGCAGTGCTAGAGATGGTAGGGGGTTTAACACCGGGGAGCTGTTTTTT.

The chain is built from TRBV29-1 and TRBJ1-2; 9 bases are a match to TRBD1. From germline, CDR1 is SQVTM and CDR2 ANQGSEA. The CDR3 loop spans 12 amino acids. V lost 7 bases, J lost 5 bases, and 5 bases stayed unmatched. The CDR3 loop is CSAGDRAYGYTF. The CDR3 bases are TGCAGCGCTGGGGACAGGGCTTATGGCTACACCTTC. Full variable domain (rest looked up from reference TRBV29-1 and TRBJ1-2): SAVISQKPSRDICQRGTSLTIQCQVDSQVTMMFWYRQQPGQSLTLIATANQGSEATYESGFVIDKFPISRPNLTFSTLTVSNMSPEDSSIYLCSAGDRAYGYTFGSGTRLTVV.

This clonotype was picked up a small number of times. A read error may explain this, as a much larger clone is one base away. The chain has TRBV5-1 and TRBJ2-3, with D uncertain. The CDR3 spans 17 residues. Germline CDR1 SGHRS, CDR2 YFSETQ. Trimming left V 3 bases short and J 0 bases short, with 17 bases between. CDR3 nucleotides: TGCGCCAGCAGCTCCTTCTCGGCGGCGGACAGCACAGATACGCAGTATTTT. It encodes CASSSFSAADSTDTQYF.

This clonotype was seen once. V gene TRBV7-3 combines with J gene TRBJ1-4; weak D call: TRBD1 (5 bases). Per the germline V gene, CDR1 is SGHTA and CDR2 is FQGTGA. V gave up 0 bases and J gave up 3 bases, with 8 bases separating them. There are 15 residues in the CDR3. The CDR3 DNA reads as TGTGCCAGCAGCTTAACGAGGGGCTCTAATGAAAAACTGTTTTTT. Translated, it gives CASSLTRGSNEKLFF. Drawing the rest from reference TRBV7-3 and TRBJ1-4, the complete variable domain is GAGVSQTPSNKVTEKGKYVELRCDPISGHTALYWYRQSLGQGPEFLIYFQGTGAADDSGLPNDRFFAVRPEGSVSTLKIQRTERGDSAVYLCASSLTRGSNEKLFFGSGTQLSVL.

This clonotype has at least ten counts. V and J are TRBV29-1 and TRBJ2-3, with unresolved D. The CDR3 covers 12 residues. V dropped 5 bases and J dropped 3 bases, with 9 bases sitting between them. Germline V gene data show CDR1 as SQVTM and CDR2 as ANQGSEA. This chain's CDR3 is CSVPIGTDTQYF. The CDR3, as DNA: TGCAGCGTTCCAATTGGTACAGATACGCAGTATTTT.

The chain employs TRBV20-1 and TRBJ2-5; D unclear. Germline assignment: CDR1 DFQATT and CDR2 SNEGSKA (reference sequence). The CDR3 totals 13 residues. Trimming pared 0 bases from V and 5 bases from J, leaving 10 bases between. CDR3 coding DNA: TGCAGTGCTAGAGATCAAGTATTGGAGACCCAGTACTTC. Protein: CSARDQVLETQYF.